The 12 T cell receptor beta chains in this list originate from one sample, sequenced in a study of CD8 T cells in ankylosing spondylitis. Points from the study as a whole: In ankylosing spondylitis blood, a motif of several highly homologous TCR beta variants appeared characteristic.

A single record per CDR3 protein comes from TCRdb applying MiXCR to the 5' RACE reads. The table includes roughly 300,000 distinct CDR3 sequences, 8% detected once. Antigens for these TCRs are unknown. The material sequenced was blood, either unsorted or a sorted T cell fraction (not recorded which). Receptor source: a male donor with ankylosing spondylitis.

This chain connects TRBV3-1 to TRBJ1-1; D might be TRBD1 (6 bases). Germline assignment: CDR1 LGHDT and CDR2 YNNKEL (reference sequence). Trimming left V 1 base short and J 6 bases short, with 15 bases between. This CDR3 has 15 amino acids. CDR3 in amino acids: CASSQGATGYAEAFF. CDR3 DNA: TGTGCCAGCAGCCAAGGGGCAACAGGGTATGCTGAAGCTTTCTTT.

This clonotype was counted a single time. The rearrangement uses TRBV19 and TRBJ2-1, with TRBD2 as a possible D gene (5 bases). Per the germline V gene, CDR1 is LNHDA and CDR2 is SQIVND (reference sequence). The CDR3 runs to 14 residues. Between the trimmed V and J ends, which lost 3 bases and 8 bases, there was a span of 14 bases. The CDR3 spells CASSIGRAGHEQFF. The DNA of the CDR3 is TGTGCCAGTAGTATTGGGCGGGCGGGCCATGAGCAGTTCTTC.

In this sample, this clonotype turned up many times. The V call is TRBV7-8, the J call TRBJ2-2; D is unclear. CDR3 length: 16 amino acids. V gave up 1 base and J gave up 6 bases, with 15 bases separating them. Looked up from germline, CDR1 is SGHVS and CDR2 is FQNEAQ. DNA of the CDR3: TGTGCCAGCAGCTTAGACCTTCACCCGAGCGCCGGGGAGCTGTTTTTT. Protein product: CASSLDLHPSAGELFF.

The chain combines TRBV7-6 with TRBJ2-7; D possibly corresponds to TRBD1 (6 bases). The CDR3 covers 14 residues. V lost 5 bases, J lost 3 bases, and 14 bases lay in between. The germline CDR1 and CDR2 sequences are SGHVS and FNYEAQ. The CDR3 region has the DNA TGTGCCAGCAGCACCAGCGAACAGGGCTACGAGCAGTACTTC. This gives the protein CASSTSEQGYEQYF.

This clonotype was observed a few times. The CDR3 DNA is TGTGCCAGCAGTGAATCTGGACTAGCGGGAGTATCCTACGAGCAGTACTTC. Translating it yields CASSESGLAGVSYEQYF. The chain has TRBV2 and TRBJ2-7; 13 bases line up with TRBD2. The CDR3 has 17 residues. Germline loops: CDR1 SNHLY, CDR2 FYNNEI. The trim removed 2 bases at V and 1 base at J, leaving 5 bases unmatched.

This clonotype was counted many times. The rearrangement links TRBV15 to TRBJ1-4; TRBD1 might be the D (6 bases). This CDR3 contains 14 residues. CDR1 and CDR2 from the germline V gene are LNHNV and YYDKDF (reference sequence). The ends were cut back, 5 bases at V and 8 bases at J, with 15 bases in the middle. Here the CDR3 reads CATSGPGHLEKLFF. The DNA of the CDR3 is TGTGCCACCAGCGGACCGGGACACCTGGAAAAACTGTTTTTT.

This rearrangement joins TRBV7-2 to TRBJ2-7; 8 bases align to TRBD2. Germline V gene lookup returns CDR1 SGHTA and CDR2 FQGNSA. J was trimmed by 1 base and V by 1 base; bases with no gene match: 3. The CDR3 loop spans 15 amino acids. CDR3 protein: CASSLELAESYEQYF. The CDR3 DNA reads as TGTGCCAGCAGCTTAGAACTAGCGGAATCCTACGAGCAGTACTTC.

The V gene is TRBV11-3, the J gene TRBJ1-1; D is ambiguous. The CDR3 has 14 amino acids. V shed 1 base and J shed 3 bases, with 9 bases lying between them. The germline CDR1 and CDR2 sequences are SGHNT and YENEEA. CDR3 coding DNA: TGTGCCAGCAGCTTAGCTCCGGGGTACACTGAAGCTTTCTTT. Residues: CASSLAPGYTEAFF.

This chain uses TRBV6-2 or TRBV6-3 with TRBJ1-1; D is uncertain. This CDR3 has 12 amino acids. CDR1 and CDR2 from the germline V gene are MNHEY and SVGEGT. The ends were cut back, 1 base at V and 8 bases at J, with 8 bases in the middle. This chain's CDR3 is CASSYYLKEAFF. CDR3 in DNA: TGTGCCAGCAGTTACTACCTGAAGGAAGCTTTCTTT.

As regards this clonotype: A single base separates this from a much larger clone, so it may be a read error. This rearrangement joins TRBV12-5 to TRBJ2-7, with D possibly TRBD2 on 6 matching bases. Trimming removed 5 bases from V and 1 base from J, with 15 bases in between. This CDR3 is 15 amino acids long. CDR1 is LGHNT, CDR2 FRNRAP, per germline. The CDR3 bases are TGTGCTAGTGGTATTCCGAGTAGCGGATCCTACGAGCAGTACTTC. Its translation is CASGIPSSGSYEQYF.

This chain joins TRBV5-1 and TRBJ2-1; D is ambiguous. CDR1 and CDR2 (germline): SGHRS, YFSETQ. The germline V and J ends were trimmed by 4 bases and 1 base, with 15 bases remaining between them. The CDR3 extends over 16 amino acids. The CDR3 DNA follows: TGCGCCAGCAGCCCCGAGGCCCACGGATCCTACAATGAGCAGTTCTTC. This gives the protein CASSPEAHGSYNEQFF.

The chain links TRBV5-5 to TRBJ2-7; 7 bases are a match to TRBD2. The CDR3 runs 12 residues. CDR1 SGHKS and CDR2 YYEKEE come from the germline V gene (reference sequence). The V and J ends lost 7 bases and 3 bases, in that order; junction bases with no gene match: 4. The CDR3 DNA follows: TGTGCCAGCGCAGAGCGGGACTACGAGCAGTACTTC. Its translation: CASAERDYEQYF.